This is a list of T cell receptor beta chains from one sample in a study of T cells in Graves' hyperthyroidism and ophthalmopathy. TCRdb processed the multiplex PCR reads anew with MiXCR; each CDR3 protein has one entry. This sample yields roughly 240,000 distinct CDR3 sequences, of which approximately 25% are seen a single time; around 40% belongs to the top ten. Material: blood. The receptor source for this set is a woman aged 40 to 55 with Graves' ophthalmopathy. The conserved cysteine and the conserved F or W are not part of the CDR3 here. Clone sizes are given selectively: once, few, many, or a class where the clone is expanded.

V gene: TRBV29-1
clone size: many
CDR3 protein: SADPVPRPHEQY

V gene: TRBV6-1
clone size: -
CDR3 protein: ASRNPMNTEAF

V gene: TRBV19
clone size: -
CDR3 protein: ASSIAENTGELF

V gene: TRBV6-1
clone size: -
CDR3 protein: ASRLKPNRDYGYT

V gene: TRBV28
clone size: many
CDR3 protein: ACEGGGNTIY

V gene: TRBV28
clone size: many
CDR3 protein: ASSSPSYEQY

V gene: TRBV20-1
clone size: many
CDR3 protein: SASRLQPGAGSYEQY

V gene: TRBV10-3
clone size: many
CDR3 protein: AIRPGQGYDQPQH

V gene: TRBV29-1
clone size: many
CDR3 protein: SVEDLVRGTTEAF

V gene: TRBV29-1
clone size: many
CDR3 protein: SVAQTGPLAPEAF

V gene: TRBV12-3/TRBV12-4
clone size: many
CDR3 protein: ASSFIGETQY

V gene: TRBV20-1
clone size: -
CDR3 protein: SARDVGEVERTQY

V gene: TRBV7-2
clone size: few
CDR3 protein: ASTPTGGYSGELF

V gene: TRBV20-1
clone size: -
CDR3 protein: SARDPGSATSSYEQS

V gene: TRBV12-3/TRBV12-4
clone size: many
CDR3 protein: ASSPRSGGTEAF

V gene: TRBV2
clone size: -
CDR3 protein: ASTSRFDTEAF

V gene: TRBV12-3/TRBV12-4
clone size: once
CDR3 protein: ASGVAGRQGGYT

V gene: TRBV5-1
clone size: many
CDR3 protein: ASATGLLEGDIQY

V gene: TRBV30
clone size: many
CDR3 protein: AWKGQLNTGELF

V gene: TRBV6-5
clone size: few
CDR3 protein: ASSYPAGGRGELF

V gene: TRBV27
clone size: many
CDR3 protein: ASSSLDRGQETQY

V gene: TRBV28
clone size: many
CDR3 protein: ASSLTTSGIYEQY

V gene: TRBV7-2
clone size: few
CDR3 protein: ASSQTGGRGYGYT

V gene: TRBV12-3/TRBV12-4
clone size: many
CDR3 protein: ASSPTMRATGELF

V gene: TRBV11-2
clone size: many
CDR3 protein: ASSLQYSGNTIY

V gene: TRBV7-9
clone size: few
CDR3 protein: ASSLRGRGVDIQY

V gene: TRBV6-1
clone size: -
CDR3 protein: ASSEVPQRSGYT

V gene: TRBV7-2
clone size: many
CDR3 protein: ASGQHGSLNYGYT

V gene: TRBV18
clone size: many
CDR3 protein: ASSVPLESYEQY

V gene: TRBV12-3/TRBV12-4
clone size: many
CDR3 protein: ASRQGPRETQY

V gene: TRBV2
clone size: -
CDR3 protein: ASIGGDYFNYGYT

V gene: TRBV28
clone size: many
CDR3 protein: ASRSSGYEQY

V gene: TRBV12-3/TRBV12-4
clone size: -
CDR3 protein: ASSWTSGRTNQETQY

V gene: TRBV6-5
clone size: many
CDR3 protein: ASTSDGLAWPQH

V gene: TRBV3-1
clone size: few
CDR3 protein: ASSQGTVYGNEQF

V gene: TRBV18
clone size: many
CDR3 protein: ASSPSGTSGTRGEQY

V gene: TRBV9
clone size: many
CDR3 protein: ASSALIRGYT

V gene: TRBV30
clone size: many
CDR3 protein: AWSVLLSGEAF

V gene: TRBV15
clone size: once
CDR3 protein: ATNRDRGSYEQY

V gene: TRBV6-1
clone size: -
CDR3 protein: ASSAPGQGNYGYT

V gene: TRBV6-5
clone size: many
CDR3 protein: ASTFQGKETQY

V gene: TRBV5-1
clone size: few
CDR3 protein: ASSVVAGVGEQY

V gene: TRBV12-3/TRBV12-4
clone size: -
CDR3 protein: ASSLVSQY

V gene: TRBV19
clone size: many
CDR3 protein: ASRTTGKSNQPQH

V gene: TRBV28
clone size: many
CDR3 protein: ASSHTYEQY

V gene: TRBV4-2
clone size: many
CDR3 protein: ASSQWGQVNTEAF

V gene: TRBV6-1
clone size: many
CDR3 protein: AFSPAGGYSGNTIY

V gene: TRBV4-1
clone size: few
CDR3 protein: ASGRGEGPQETQY

V gene: TRBV20-1
clone size: many
CDR3 protein: SARGQTRDTYEQY

V gene: TRBV19
clone size: many
CDR3 protein: ASSPDRAPNTEAF

V gene: TRBV28
clone size: many
CDR3 protein: ASRPGQFPYEQY

V gene: TRBV27
clone size: -
CDR3 protein: ASRGWSGTEAF

V gene: TRBV13
clone size: -
CDR3 protein: ASSASGDVEQY

V gene: TRBV6-2/TRBV6-3
clone size: -
CDR3 protein: ASLSGYEQY

V gene: TRBV18
clone size: many
CDR3 protein: ASTYTVPGNTIY

V gene: TRBV19
clone size: many
CDR3 protein: ASRPRDRGGVGNIQY

V gene: TRBV7-8
clone size: few
CDR3 protein: ASRPGGIATEAF